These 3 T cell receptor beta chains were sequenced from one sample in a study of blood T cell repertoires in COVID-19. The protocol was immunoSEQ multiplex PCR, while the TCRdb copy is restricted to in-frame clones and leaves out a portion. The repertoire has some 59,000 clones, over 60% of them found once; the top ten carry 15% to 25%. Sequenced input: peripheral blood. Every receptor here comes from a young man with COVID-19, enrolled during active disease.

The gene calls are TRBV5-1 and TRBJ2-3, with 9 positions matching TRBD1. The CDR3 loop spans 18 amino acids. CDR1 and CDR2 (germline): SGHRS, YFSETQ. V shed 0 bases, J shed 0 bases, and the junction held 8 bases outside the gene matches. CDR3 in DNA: TGCGCCAGCAGCTTGGCAGGACAGGGGCCCCCTAGCACAGATACGCAGTATTTT. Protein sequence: CASSLAGQGPPSTDTQYF.

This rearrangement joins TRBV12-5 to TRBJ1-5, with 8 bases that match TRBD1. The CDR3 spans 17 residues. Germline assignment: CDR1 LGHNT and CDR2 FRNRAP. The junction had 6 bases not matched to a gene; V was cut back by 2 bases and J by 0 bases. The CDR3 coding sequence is TGTGCTAGTGGTTTGTGGGGACAGGCGTATAGCAATCAGCCCCAGCATTTT. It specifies CASGLWGQAYSNQPQHF.

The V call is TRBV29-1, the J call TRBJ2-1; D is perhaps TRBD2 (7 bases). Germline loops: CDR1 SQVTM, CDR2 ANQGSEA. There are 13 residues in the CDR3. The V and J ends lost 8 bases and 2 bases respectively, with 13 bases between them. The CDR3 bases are TGCAGCCAGGGGACTATCGCCTACAATGAGCAGTTCTTC. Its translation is CSQGTIAYNEQFF.